This T cell receptor beta chain was retrieved from a study of identical twins (dated by TCRdb to the mid-2010s). The study in broad terms: To test whether fetal clonotypes persist, this study deep-sequenced TCR alpha and beta repertoires from monozygotic twins, from unrelated adults of various ages, and from cord blood. To rule out contamination, the twin experiments were replicated at different times with different library preparation protocols. Overall results and qualifications from the work: Because the same donors could not be followed over many years, the conclusions relied on cross-sectional statistical analysis. Out-of-frame TCR alpha sharing in monozygotic twins was systematically underestimated by recombination models, whereas sharing between unrelated individuals was in agreement with the recombination models. Abundant cord blood beta clonotypes had fewer insertions, young adult naive repertoires showed a similar but weaker trend, and memory repertoires showed no such trend. Compared with coincidental sharing between unrelated individuals, out-of-frame TCR alpha sequences shared between twins showed an excess of sequences with low generation probability. Zero-insertion analyses could be partly confounded by invariant T cells such as MAIT and iNKT, although diverse VJ usage argued against such confounding for most clonotypes. The excess sharing between twins in beta out-of-frame sequences was weaker because fewer shared sequences reduced the signal-to-noise ratio.

Every donor was a healthy Caucasian. The twin cohort consisted of three pairs of female monozygotic twins, all aged about 18 to 29 years. Positive isolation kits from Invitrogen were used to isolate the CD4+ and CD8+ T cell populations. The CDR3 spans 16 residues, from the cysteine through the phenylalanine. The DNA shown is the 48-base CDR3, in frame from base 1. Worth noting for this clonotype: The clone's antigen remains unknown. Base qualities are not at hand, and no much larger clone is one base apart.

Receptors were amplified or captured by 5' RACE. Sequencing was performed on an Illumina HiSeq 2000. A universal primer binding site was added through template switching, and the final cDNA carried a unique molecular identifier so that TCR cDNA molecules could be counted accurately. Specific primers in the conserved constant-segment region were used to synthesize first-strand cDNA for the TCR alpha and beta chains. To control for contamination, every cDNA library was double barcoded, receiving both a SMART-Mk sample barcode and Illumina barcodes. TruSeq adapter sequences along with Illumina sample barcodes were introduced in two successive PCR steps. The TCR alpha and beta cDNA libraries were sequenced on the Illumina HiSeq platform using custom primers. The paper's processing steps were these. Raw reads were processed with MiGEC to extract unique molecular identifiers, and MiXCR was used to determine CDR3 positions. Recombination models were inferred per individual with the repgenHMM and IGoR tools using an EM algorithm. Shared clonotypes were analyzed with the tcR package in R, and sharing was normalized by the product of cloneset sizes. To study raw recombination free of thymic and clonal selection effects, out-of-frame nonproductive sequences were analyzed. TCRdb ran its own pipeline on the public reads, namely fastp trimming at Q25 and MiXCR clone calling, and kept in-frame beta chains. Entries that share a CDR3 protein sequence are merged under the most common genes and DNA. TCRdb's processing, not the authors', yielded these V and J calls. This sample gives about 530,000 distinct CDR3 sequences in total; 20% to 25% of them show up just once. The top ten clonotypes cover approximately 0.48% of the sample.

This same sample was also taken into another study, of yellow fever vaccine responses in identical twins. The second study, in turn, reports: According to the authors, in identical twins the way T cells responded to vaccination appeared partly convergent and partly personalized. In identical twins, the study followed T cell clones that responded to the vaccine with precision.

The rearrangement combines TRBV21-1 with TRBJ2-1; TRBD2, the table's D call, was not compared with the DNA. TRBV21-1 is designated a pseudogene. Sequencing used CD4+ T cells sorted from blood. This TCR came from a woman between 18 and 29 years old in good health. The CDR3 is CASSTPSWRGRYGQFF. The DNA sequence is TGTGCCAGCAGCACCCCAAGTTGGAGGGGACGGTATGGGCAGTTCTTC.